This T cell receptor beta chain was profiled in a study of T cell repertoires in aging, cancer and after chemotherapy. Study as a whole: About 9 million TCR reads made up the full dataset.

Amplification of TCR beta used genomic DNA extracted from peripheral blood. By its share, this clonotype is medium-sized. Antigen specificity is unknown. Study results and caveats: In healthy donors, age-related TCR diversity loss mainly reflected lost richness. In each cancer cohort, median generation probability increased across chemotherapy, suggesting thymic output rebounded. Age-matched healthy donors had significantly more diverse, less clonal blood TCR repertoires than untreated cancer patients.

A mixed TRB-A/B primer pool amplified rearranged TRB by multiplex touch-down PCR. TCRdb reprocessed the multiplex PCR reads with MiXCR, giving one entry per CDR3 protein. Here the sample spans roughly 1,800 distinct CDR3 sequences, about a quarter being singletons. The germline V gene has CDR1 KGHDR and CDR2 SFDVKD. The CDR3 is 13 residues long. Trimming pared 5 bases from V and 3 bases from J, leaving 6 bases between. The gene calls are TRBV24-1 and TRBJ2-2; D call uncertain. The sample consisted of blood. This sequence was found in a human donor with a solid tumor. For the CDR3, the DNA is TGTGCCACCAGTGGACAAGACACCGGGGAGCTGTTTTTT. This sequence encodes CATSGQDTGELFF.